These 23 T cell receptor beta chains were sequenced from one sample in a study of blood T cell repertoires in COVID-19. Only in-frame clones appear in the TCRdb table, and some are missing; sequencing was by immunoSEQ multiplex PCR. The data show 25,000 to 35,000 clones, 85% to 95% seen once. The sequencing sample was made of peripheral blood. These receptors all come from a woman in her 70s with COVID-19, enrolled during active disease.

In its sample, this clone was seen once. The V and J genes are TRBV5-1 and TRBJ2-7; possibly TRBD2 for D (5 bases). The V end was cut by 0 bases, the J end by 2 bases, with 9 bases between. The length of the CDR3 is 14 residues. Germline V gives CDR1 SGHRS, CDR2 YFSETQ. CDR3 loop: CASSLDVGAYEQYF. In nucleotides, the CDR3 is TGCGCCAGCAGCTTGGACGTGGGAGCCTACGAGCAGTACTTC. Based on the CDR3 plus reference TRBV5-1 and TRBJ2-7, the full variable domain is KAGVTQTPRYLIKTRGQQVTLSCSPISGHRSVSWYQQTPGQGLQFLFEYFSETQRNKGNFPGRFSGRQFSNSRSEMNVSTLELGDSALYLCASSLDVGAYEQYFGPGTRLTVT.

V and J are TRBV7-6 and TRBJ2-3; 7 bases fit TRBD2. The CDR3 loop spans 17 amino acids. V shed 5 bases and J 0 bases; nucleotides not matched to a gene: 11. Germline V gives CDR1 SGHVS, CDR2 FNYEAQ. The CDR3 DNA follows: TGTGCCAGCAGCCCCCTCCCTAGCGGCTCTAGCACAGATACGCAGTATTTT. Translated: CASSPLPSGSSTDTQYF.

The rearrangement uses TRBV11-3 and TRBJ2-2, with 8 bases matching TRBD2. The V and J ends lost 5 bases and 6 bases, in that order; junction bases with no gene match: 2. Germline CDR1 is SGHNT and CDR2 is YENEEA. The CDR3 runs 13 residues. The CDR3 region is CASSRTSPGELFF. The CDR3 DNA sequence: TGTGCCAGCAGCCGGACTAGCCCCGGGGAGCTGTTTTTT.

The rearrangement links TRBV28 to TRBJ2-5, with 14 bases fitting TRBD2. The CDR3 is 16 residues long. With V trimmed by 6 bases and J by 5 bases, 8 bases remained unmatched. Germline-derived CDR1 and CDR2 are MDHEN and SYDVKM. The CDR3 loop reads CASSRRRTSGRETQYF. DNA of the CDR3: TGTGCCAGCAGCCGTCGGCGGACTAGCGGGAGGGAGACCCAGTACTTC.

The chain recombines TRBV5-1 with TRBJ1-3; no definite D call. The length of the CDR3 is 16 residues. Germline lookup yields CDR1 SGHRS and CDR2 YFSETQ. With 1 base removed from V and 4 bases from J, the gap between germline ends came to 15 bases. The CDR3 is CASSLPEGTSGNTIYF. CDR3 sequence (DNA): TGCGCCAGCAGCTTGCCCGAGGGAACCTCCGGAAACACCATATATTTT.

The chain couples TRBV7-9 to TRBJ2-7, with D perhaps matching TRBD1 (5 bases). CDR3 length: 14 residues. Germline V gene sequence: CDR1 SEHNR, CDR2 FQNEAQ (reference sequence). Between the trimmed V and J ends, which lost 4 bases and 0 bases, there was a span of 10 bases. This CDR3 reads CASSSRQSSYEQYF. The CDR3 coding sequence is TGTGCCAGCAGCTCTCGACAGAGCTCCTACGAGCAGTACTTC.

As to this clone: The junction and the germline gene differ at one end; a read error may be behind it. This chain connects TRBV7-7 to TRBJ2-2, with 8 nucleotides matching TRBD2. This CDR3 region has 16 residues. Germline CDR1 is SSHAT and CDR2 is FNYEAQ (reference sequence). CDR3 DNA: TGTGCTAGCAGCTTAGCTAGCGGGCCGAACACCGGGGAGCTGTTTTTT. It codes for CASSLASGPNTGELFF.

The chain couples TRBV18 to TRBJ2-5; D is unclear. V dropped 3 bases and J dropped 5 bases, with 10 bases sitting between them. The CDR3 loop spans 13 amino acids. Germline V CDR1 and CDR2: KGHSH, LQKENI. The CDR3 nucleotides read TGTGCCAGCTCACCGAGAGGAAAGGAGACCCAGTACTTC. Translating gives CASSPRGKETQYF.

V gene TRBV9 combines with J gene TRBJ1-4, with D perhaps TRBD1 (6 bases). CDR3 size: 15 residues. Trimming left V 4 bases short and J 7 bases short, with 17 bases between. Germline assignment: CDR1 SGDLS and CDR2 YYNGEE. CDR3 sequence: CASSPSGSQGEKLFF. The CDR3 DNA follows: TGTGCCAGCAGCCCATCGGGATCACAGGGTGAAAAACTGTTTTTT. Full variable domain (rest looked up from reference TRBV9 and TRBJ1-4): DSGVTQTPKHLITATGQRVTLRCSPRSGDLSVYWYQQSLDQGLQFLIQYYNGEERAKGNILERFSAQQFPDLHSELNLSSLELGDSALYFCASSPSGSQGEKLFFGSGTQLSVL.

The chain links TRBV15 to TRBJ2-7; 7 nucleotides match TRBD1. The V gene's germline CDR1 is LNHNV and CDR2 YYDKDF (reference sequence). CDR3 length: 14 residues. V lost 5 bases to trimming and J lost 3 bases; unmatched junction nucleotides: 7. The CDR3: CATSPRTGDYEQYF. CDR3 DNA: TGTGCCACCAGCCCCCGGACAGGAGACTACGAGCAGTACTTC.

CDR3 coding DNA: TGTGCCAGCAGCCTCAACTATCTCCCCGGCTCCTACAATGAGCAGTTCTTC. Protein sequence: CASSLNYLPGSYNEQFF. J is TRBJ2-1 and V is TRBV4-2; D unresolved. This CDR3 region has 17 residues. CDR1 LGHNA and CDR2 YNFKEQ come from the germline V gene. V was shortened by 4 bases and J by 0 bases, with 16 bases between the two germline ends.

This clone has a single count. The rearrangement uses TRBV19 and TRBJ1-5, with 10 nucleotides matching TRBD1. The CDR3 covers 14 residues. CDR1 LNHDA and CDR2 SQIVND come from the germline V gene (reference sequence). V lost 4 bases, J lost 7 bases, and 4 bases stayed unmatched. CDR3 sequence (DNA): TGTGCCAGTAGTACGACAGGGGGCGAACAGCCCCAGCATTTT. This gives the protein CASSTTGGEQPQHF.

The genes are TRBV28 and TRBJ1-5, with 7 positions matching TRBD1. V lost 9 bases and J lost 9; bases outside the gene matches: 11. CDR1 is MDHEN, CDR2 SYDVKM, per germline. This CDR3 comprises 13 residues. Written as DNA, the CDR3 is TGTGCCAGTGTAACCGGACAGGTCAGGCCCCAGCATTTT. This sequence encodes CASVTGQVRPQHF.

The chain couples TRBV6-6 to TRBJ1-5, with D possibly being TRBD1 (5 bases). Trimming shortened V by 2 bases and J by 8 bases, and 10 bases separated the two germline ends. The CDR3 contains 13 residues. CDR1 is MNHNY and CDR2 is SVGAGI in the germline V gene (reference sequence). The CDR3 nucleotides are TGTGCCAGCAGTTACCCAGGGTTAGAGCCCCAGCATTTT. This codes for CASSYPGLEPQHF.

The rearrangement links TRBV7-3 to TRBJ2-1, with 12 positions matching TRBD2. CDR1 and CDR2 (germline): SGHTA, FQGTGA. CDR3 length equals 17 residues. J gave up 5 bases and V 5 bases, and 10 bases lay outside the gene matches. The CDR3 nucleotides are TGTGCCAGCAGCAGGACTAGCGGGGCCACCCGAGACAATGAGCAGTTCTTC. This translates into CASSRTSGATRDNEQFF.

The CDR3 is CASSQLTGPGSGNTIYF. The CDR3 bases are TGCGCCAGCAGCCAATTAACAGGGCCCGGATCTGGAAACACCATATATTTT. The chain carries TRBV5-1 and TRBJ1-3; possible D gene TRBD1, 6 bases. Looked up from germline, CDR1 is SGHRS and CDR2 is YFSETQ. The CDR3 extends over 17 amino acids. V was clipped by 4 bases and J by 1 base, with 18 bases between them.

V and J are TRBV7-2 and TRBJ1-5; unclear D gene. The germline V gene encodes CDR1 SGHTA and CDR2 FQGNSA. V shed 5 bases and J shed 3 bases, with 23 bases lying between them. The CDR3 length is 18 residues. The CDR3 sequence is CASSPNGFPTTYNQPQHF. The CDR3 region has the DNA TGTGCCAGCAGCCCCAACGGGTTCCCTACCACGTACAATCAGCCCCAGCATTTT.

The chain couples TRBV18 to TRBJ2-3; 14 nucleotides align to TRBD2. The CDR3 has 18 amino acids. Germline CDR1 reads KGHSH; CDR2 reads LQKENI. Germline trimming cut 4 bases from V and 0 bases from J; bases unmatched to any gene: 6. The CDR3 reads CASSHRGTSGGSTDTQYF. CDR3 nucleotides: TGTGCCAGCTCACATCGGGGGACTAGCGGGGGTAGCACAGATACGCAGTATTTT.

This rearrangement joins TRBV7-2 to TRBJ2-2; 7 bases align to TRBD2. The CDR3 covers 16 residues. V lost 0 bases, J lost 0 bases, and 1 base stayed unmatched. CDR1 and CDR2 (germline): SGHTA, FQGNSA. CDR3 amino acids: CASSLAGGANTGELFF. The CDR3 DNA sequence: TGTGCCAGCAGCTTAGCGGGAGGGGCGAACACCGGGGAGCTGTTTTTT.

Here the CDR3 reads CASSEALGQPQHF. The CDR3 coding sequence is TGTGCCAGCAGTGAAGCGCTAGGTCAGCCCCAGCATTTT. V and J are TRBV2 and TRBJ1-5; D is unresolved. Per germline, CDR1 SNHLY and CDR2 FYNNEI. The V end was cut by 0 bases, the J end by 6 bases, with 6 bases between. This CDR3 has 13 residues.

The rearrangement links TRBV7-9 to TRBJ2-5; 7 nucleotides align to TRBD2. Germline-derived CDR1 and CDR2 are SEHNR and FQNEAQ (reference sequence). CDR3 length: 16 residues. The V segment lost 1 base and the J segment 5 bases; nucleotides outside the gene matches: 10. In DNA, the CDR3 is TGTGCCAGCAGCTTAGAATATGCGGGAGCACGGGAGACCCAGTACTTC. It codes for CASSLEYAGARETQYF. Full variable domain (outside the CDR3, taken from reference TRBV7-9 and TRBJ2-5): DTGVSQNPRHKITKRGQNVTFRCDPISEHNRLYWYRQTLGQGPEFLTYFQNEAQLEKSRLLSDRFSAERPKGSFSTLEIQRTEQGDSAMYLCASSLEYAGARETQYFGPGTRLLVL.

This rearrangement joins TRBV11-2 to TRBJ1-4; the D is unclear. Germline V gene lookup returns CDR1 SGHAT and CDR2 FQNNGV. CDR3 length: 17 amino acids. V lost 5 bases and J 0 bases, leaving 16 bases between the germline ends. The chain's CDR3 is CASSRWGGRATNEKLFF. For the CDR3, the DNA is TGTGCCAGCAGCCGCTGGGGAGGGCGGGCAACTAATGAAAAACTGTTTTTT.

This clone was detected once. The V gene is TRBV7-2, the J gene TRBJ1-5; unclear D gene. With 1 base removed from V and 3 bases from J, the gap between germline ends came to 10 bases. Germline CDR1 reads SGHTA; CDR2 reads FQGNSA. The CDR3 has 15 residues. CDR3 bases: TGTGCCAGCAGCTTAGAACCAGGCTCCAATCAGCCCCAGCATTTT. Amino acids: CASSLEPGSNQPQHF.